A selection of T cell receptor beta chains follows, all from one sample in a study of shared clonotypes between healthy human individuals. Assay used: immunoSEQ multiplex PCR; TCRdb lists only in-frame clones, some missing. This table has a few million clones, around 90% appearing once. The sample consisted of naive CD4+ T cells sorted from blood. The receptors derive from a man between 18 and 29 years old in good health. CDR3s include the opening cysteine and the closing phenylalanine or tryptophan. The D gene is left open where the match is weak. The size entry is marked missing in some rows and otherwise reads once, few, many or a size class.

NA	TRBV28	TRBJ1-2	NA	CASSGTVGKVRYTF	TGTGCCAGCAGTGGCACGGTAGGGAAAGTTCGCTACACCTTC
TRBD1	TRBV5-4	TRBJ1-2	NA	CASSLAGTGLSYGYTF	TGTGCCAGCAGCTTAGCCGGGACAGGGTTGAGCTATGGCTACACCTTC
NA	TRBV5-1	TRBJ1-3	once	CASSLTGGVSGNTIYF	TGCGCCAGCAGCCTCACAGGAGGGGTCAGTGGAAACACCATATATTTT
NA	TRBV28	TRBJ2-3	NA	CASSLKRRGRPLGDTQYF	TGTGCCAGCAGTTTAAAGAGGAGGGGGCGACCACTGGGAGATACGCAGTATTTT
NA	TRBV7-2	TRBJ2-2	NA	CASSLLGELTGELFF	TGTGCCAGCAGCTTGTTAGGGGAGCTCACCGGGGAGCTGTTTTTT
NA	TRBV25-1	TRBJ1-6	once	CASSDGLSSYNSPLHF	TGTGCCAGCAGTGATGGTTTGAGCTCCTATAATTCACCCCTCCACTTT
NA	TRBV25-1	TRBJ1-2	NA	CASSERGRAHPLGGYTF	TGTGCCAGCAGTGAACGGGGCAGGGCCCACCCTCTGGGAGGCTACACCTTC
NA	TRBV29-1	TRBJ2-3	NA	CSVLSPADTQYF	TGCAGCGTTCTAAGCCCCGCAGATACGCAGTATTTT
NA	TRBV18	TRBJ1-1	few	CASSPRRDDGGTEAFF	TGTGCCAGCTCACCGAGGCGCGACGACGGTGGCACTGAAGCTTTCTTT
NA	TRBV21-1	TRBJ2-7	NA	CASKSDRASYEQYF	TGTGCCAGCAAGAGCGACAGGGCCTCCTACGAGCAGTACTTC
NA	TRBV4-1	TRBJ1-5	once	CASSQERTSQPQHF	TGCGCCAGCAGCCAAGAACGGACTTCCCAGCCCCAGCATTTT
NA	TRBV18	TRBJ2-5	NA	CASSPQSGETQYF	TGTGCCAGCTCGCCCCAATCTGGGGAGACCCAGTACTTC
NA	TRBV19	TRBJ2-7	NA	CASSIVGESSYEQYF	TGTGCCAGTAGTATAGTGGGGGAGAGCAGCTACGAGCAGTACTTC
NA	TRBV5-1	TRBJ2-2	NA	CASSLVGQINTGELFF	TGCGCCAGCAGCTTGGTAGGACAGATTAACACCGGGGAGCTGTTTTTT
NA	TRBV19	TRBJ1-2	NA	CASSLEPQGSWNGYTF	TGTGCCAGTAGTCTAGAACCTCAGGGGTCTTGGAATGGCTACACCTTC
NA	TRBV18	TRBJ1-4	NA	CASSPIRSNEKLFF	TGTGCCAGCTCACCTATTCGCAGTAATGAAAAACTGTTTTTT
NA	TRBV27	TRBJ2-7	NA	CASSLAWEAAYEQYF	TGTGCCAGCAGTCTAGCCTGGGAGGCCGCCTACGAGCAGTACTTC
NA	TRBV5-1	TRBJ2-7	NA	CASALPGVSYEQYF	TGCGCCAGCGCCCTACCCGGGGTCTCCTACGAGCAGTACTTC